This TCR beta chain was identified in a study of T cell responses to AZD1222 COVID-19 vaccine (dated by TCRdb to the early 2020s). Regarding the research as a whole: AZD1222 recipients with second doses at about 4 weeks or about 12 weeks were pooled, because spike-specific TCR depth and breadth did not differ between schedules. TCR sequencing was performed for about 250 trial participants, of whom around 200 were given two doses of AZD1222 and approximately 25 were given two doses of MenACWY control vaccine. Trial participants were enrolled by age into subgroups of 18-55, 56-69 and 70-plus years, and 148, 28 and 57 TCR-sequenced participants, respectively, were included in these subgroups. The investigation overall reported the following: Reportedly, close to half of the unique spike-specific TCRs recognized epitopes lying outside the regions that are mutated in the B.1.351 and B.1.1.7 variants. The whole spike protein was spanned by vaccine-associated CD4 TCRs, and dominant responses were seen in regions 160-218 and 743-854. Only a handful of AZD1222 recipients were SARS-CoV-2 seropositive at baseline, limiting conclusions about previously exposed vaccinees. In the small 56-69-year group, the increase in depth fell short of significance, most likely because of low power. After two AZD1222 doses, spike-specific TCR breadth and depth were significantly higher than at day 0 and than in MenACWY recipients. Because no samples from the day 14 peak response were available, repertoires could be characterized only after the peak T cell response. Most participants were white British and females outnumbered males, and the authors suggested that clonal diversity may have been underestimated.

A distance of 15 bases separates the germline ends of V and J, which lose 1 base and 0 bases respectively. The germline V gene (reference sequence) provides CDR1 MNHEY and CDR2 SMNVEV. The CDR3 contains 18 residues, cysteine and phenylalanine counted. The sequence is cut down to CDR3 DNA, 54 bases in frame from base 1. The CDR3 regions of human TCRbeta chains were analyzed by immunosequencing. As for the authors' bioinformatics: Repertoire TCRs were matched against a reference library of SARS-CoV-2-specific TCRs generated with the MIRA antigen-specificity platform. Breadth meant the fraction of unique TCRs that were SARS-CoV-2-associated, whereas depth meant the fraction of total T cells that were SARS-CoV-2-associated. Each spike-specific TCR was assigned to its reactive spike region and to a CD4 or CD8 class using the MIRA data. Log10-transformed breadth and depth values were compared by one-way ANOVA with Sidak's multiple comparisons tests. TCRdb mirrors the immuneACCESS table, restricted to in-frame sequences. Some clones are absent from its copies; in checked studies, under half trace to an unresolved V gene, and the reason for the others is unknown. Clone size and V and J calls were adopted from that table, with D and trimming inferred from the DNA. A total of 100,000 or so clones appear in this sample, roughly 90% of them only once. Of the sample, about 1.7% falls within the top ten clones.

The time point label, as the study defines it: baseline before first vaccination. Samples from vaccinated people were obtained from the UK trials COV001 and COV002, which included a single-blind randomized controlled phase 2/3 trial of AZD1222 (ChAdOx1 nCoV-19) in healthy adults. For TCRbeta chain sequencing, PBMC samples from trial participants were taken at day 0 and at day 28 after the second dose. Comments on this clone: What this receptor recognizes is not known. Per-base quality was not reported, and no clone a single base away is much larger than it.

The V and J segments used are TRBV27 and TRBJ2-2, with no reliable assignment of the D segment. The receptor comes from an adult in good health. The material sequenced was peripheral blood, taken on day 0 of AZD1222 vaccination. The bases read TGTGCCAGCAGTTTATTCCCCCCGGGTAGTTCGAACACCGGGGAGCTGTTTTTT. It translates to CASSLFPPGSSNTGELFF.